These 32 T cell receptor beta chains originate from one sample sequenced in a study of shared clonotypes between healthy human individuals. Some clones are missing from TCRdb's copy, which holds only in-frame ones; the method was immunoSEQ multiplex PCR. Of some 2,100,000 clones detected, about 93% appear once; the ten largest clones hold under 2%. Positive CCR7 selection of CD45RO-negative cells yielded the naive CD8 cells, and terminally differentiated effector memory CD45RA+ cells were excluded. Material for sequencing was naive CD8+ T cells from PBMCs. The receptors stem from a young man in good health. Some clones in this sample may be carry-over from other donors' samples.

The chain joins TRBV5-6 to TRBJ1-2; 7 bases map to TRBD1. Germline-derived CDR1 and CDR2 are SGHDT and YYEEEE. The CDR3 extends over 14 amino acids. With V trimmed by 3 bases and J by 1 base, 3 bases remained unmatched. The CDR3 DNA reads as TGTGCCAGCAGCTGGGGGGACAGTAACTATGGCTACACCTTC. Protein product: CASSWGDSNYGYTF.

The gene calls are TRBV7-2 and TRBJ2-1; 7 bases line up with TRBD2. V was clipped by 4 bases and J by 7 bases; unmatched bases: 7. Germline CDR1 is SGHTA and CDR2 is FQGNSA. The CDR3 sequence is 14 residues long. The CDR3 loop is CASSSRLAPNEQFF. The DNA for the CDR3 is TGTGCCAGCAGCTCGCGACTAGCTCCGAATGAGCAGTTCTTC.

For this clone: Additional DNA sequences in this sample encode the identical CDR3. The chain has TRBV7-9 and TRBJ2-7; D perhaps matches TRBD1 (5 bases). The CDR3 is 14 amino acids. Trimming took off 1 base at V and 2 bases at J, with 9 bases between the two ends. CDR1 is SEHNR, CDR2 FQNEAQ, per germline (reference sequence). The CDR3 nucleotides are TGTGCCAGCAGCTTAGTGGGGCAGGCCTACGAGCAGTACTTC. Translation gives CASSLVGQAYEQYF.

This clone was observed once. V usage is TRBV7-2 and J usage is TRBJ1-2, with TRBD1 matching over 9 bases. CDR1 and CDR2 (germline): SGHTA, FQGNSA. The V segment lost 5 bases and the J segment 5 bases; nucleotides outside the gene matches: 6. The CDR3 contains 14 residues. The CDR3 nucleotides are TGTGCCAGCAGCCATACCGGGACAGGGTATGGCTACACCTTC. It is translated as CASSHTGTGYGYTF.

V and J are TRBV19 and TRBJ1-1, with TRBD1 identical over 7 bases. CDR3 length: 14 residues. Germline-derived CDR1 and CDR2 are LNHDA and SQIVND (reference sequence). V was pared by 3 bases and J by 7 bases, with 8 bases of the junction left unmatched. The CDR3 is CASSIRGQNDEAFF. The CDR3 DNA reads as TGTGCCAGTAGTATTCGGGGACAGAACGATGAAGCTTTCTTT.

V and J are TRBV9 and TRBJ2-2, with 12 bases aligning to TRBD2. This CDR3 spans 17 amino acids. Germline V gene data show CDR1 as SGDLS and CDR2 as YYNGEE. J lost 5 bases, V lost 0 bases, and 5 bases had no gene match. The CDR3 region is CASSVAHGLAGTGELFF. CDR3 DNA sequence: TGTGCCAGCAGCGTAGCCCACGGACTAGCGGGAACCGGGGAGCTGTTTTTT.

The chain uses TRBV27 and TRBJ1-2; maybe TRBD1 (5 bases). The V and J ends lost 5 bases and 6 bases respectively, with 19 bases between them. This CDR3 region has 15 residues. From germline, CDR1 is MNHEY and CDR2 SMNVEV (reference sequence). DNA for the CDR3: TGTGCCAGCAGTCTAATCCGCGGAGACAGCAATGGCTACACCTTC. Residues: CASSLIRGDSNGYTF.

This chain uses TRBV15 with TRBJ2-1, with D tentatively TRBD2 (5 bases). V was pared by 6 bases and J by 3 bases, with 12 bases between. The CDR3 extends over 14 amino acids. The germline gives CDR1 LNHNV, CDR2 YYDKDF (reference sequence). The CDR3 nucleotides are TGTGCCACCAGTCGGAGCGGTAACTACAATGAGCAGTTCTTC. It encodes CATSRSGNYNEQFF.

This clone has only a few counts. The chain is built from TRBV18 and TRBJ1-2; D gene unclear. Per germline, CDR1 KGHSH and CDR2 LQKENI. Trimming pared 4 bases from V and 3 bases from J, leaving 9 bases between. The CDR3 is 13 residues long. The CDR3 coding sequence is TGTGCCAGCTCACTCCAGCGGGACTATGGCTACACCTTC. This encodes CASSLQRDYGYTF. The full variable domain, rest sourced from reference TRBV18 and TRBJ1-2, is NAGVMQNPRHLVRRRGQEARLRCSPMKGHSHVYWYRQLPEEGLKFMVYLQKENIIDESGMPKERFSAEFPKEGPSILRIQQVVRGDSAAYFCASSLQRDYGYTFGSGTRLTVV.

V gene TRBV16 combines with J gene TRBJ2-7; D is undetermined. This CDR3 contains 14 residues. Per the germline V gene, CDR1 is KGHSY and CDR2 is FQNENV. Between the trimmed V and J ends, which lost 0 bases and 2 bases, there was a span of 8 bases. The CDR3 nucleotides read TGTGCCAGCAGCCAATCGCGAGCTACCTACGAGCAGTACTTC. Protein sequence: CASSQSRATYEQYF. The variable domain in full, completed from reference TRBV16 and TRBJ2-7, reads GEEVAQTPKHLVRGEGQKAKLYCAPIKGHSYVFWYQQVLKNEFKFLISFQNENVFDETGMPKERFSAKCLPNSPCSLEIQATKLEDSAVYFCASSQSRATYEQYFGPGTRLTVT.

This chain uses TRBV29-1 with TRBJ2-7; 7 bases agree with TRBD1. Trimming at V came to 6 bases and at J to 4 bases, leaving 21 bases not matched to a gene. Germline V CDR1 and CDR2: SQVTM, ANQGSEA. The CDR3 extends over 17 amino acids. CDR3: CSVVGGMKRGPPYEQYF. CDR3 sequence (DNA): TGCAGCGTAGTAGGGGGAATGAAAAGGGGGCCTCCTTACGAGCAGTACTTC.

The DNA for the CDR3 is TGTGCCAGCAGTCTTGAACCCGCCTCCTACAATGAGCAGTTCTTC. Translated, it gives CASSLEPASYNEQFF. This chain uses TRBV27 with TRBJ2-1; D remains unclear. CDR3 length: 15 amino acids. Germline V gives CDR1 MNHEY, CDR2 SMNVEV (reference sequence). The ends were cut back, 5 bases at V and 0 bases at J, with 11 bases in the middle.

The J gene is TRBJ2-7, the V gene TRBV19, with D possibly matching TRBD1 (6 bases). Germline V gene data show CDR1 as LNHDA and CDR2 as SQIVND (reference sequence). V was pared by 10 bases and J by 5 bases, with 18 bases between. The CDR3 covers 13 residues. The DNA of the CDR3 is TGTGCCACCAAACAGGGCCCGTGGGACGAGCAGTACTTC. Translated, it gives CATKQGPWDEQYF. Full variable domain (rest looked up from reference TRBV19 and TRBJ2-7): DGGITQSPKYLFRKEGQNVTLSCEQNLNHDAMYWYRQDPGQGLRLIYYSQIVNDFQKGDIAEGYSVSREKKESFPLTVTSAQKNPTAFYLCATKQGPWDEQYFGPGTRLTVT.

The chain has TRBV28 and TRBJ1-5, with 7 bases matching TRBD1. The germline gives CDR1 MDHEN, CDR2 SYDVKM. With 3 bases clipped from V and 10 bases from J, the junction kept 9 bases outside the gene matches. This CDR3 region has 14 residues. CDR3 nucleotides: TGTGCCAGCAGTTTCCGACAGGGTACCCACCCCCAGCATTTT. Translated, it gives CASSFRQGTHPQHF.

The genes are TRBV2 and TRBJ1-3, with 8 bases matching TRBD1. This CDR3 has 17 residues. Germline V lookup: CDR1 SNHLY, CDR2 FYNNEI. V was clipped by 9 bases and J by 0 bases; unmatched bases: 13. The CDR3 protein is CARSRTGRLGSGNTIYF. The CDR3, as DNA: TGTGCCAGATCACGGACAGGGAGATTGGGCTCTGGAAACACCATATATTTT.

This clone appeared a single time. The gene calls are TRBV19 and TRBJ1-1; D remains unclear. CDR1 LNHDA and CDR2 SQIVND come from the germline V gene (reference sequence). CDR3 length: 12 amino acids. V was cut by 6 bases and J by 2 bases, with 7 bases left in between. This chain's CDR3 is CASSWANTEAFF. In nucleotides, the CDR3 is TGTGCCAGTAGCTGGGCTAACACTGAAGCTTTCTTT.

The chain carries TRBV5-6 and TRBJ1-3; tentative D call: TRBD1 (6 bases). Trimming cost V 1 base and J 0 bases, with 11 bases left between them. The CDR3 has 16 residues. Germline V CDR1 and CDR2: SGHDT, YYEEEE. CDR3 nucleotide sequence: TGTGCCAGCAGCTTGCTGGGGGCGAGCTCTGGAAACACCATATATTTT. It specifies CASSLLGASSGNTIYF.

This chain uses TRBV28 with TRBJ2-1; unclear D gene. Trimming removed 3 bases from V and 0 bases from J, with 6 bases in between. This CDR3 region has 14 residues. Germline V CDR1 and CDR2: MDHEN, SYDVKM. CDR3 coding DNA: TGTGCCAGCAGTTTGATGGTCTCCTACAATGAGCAGTTCTTC. As protein: CASSLMVSYNEQFF.

The chain links TRBV27 to TRBJ2-7; D assignment may be TRBD1 or TRBD2 (5 bases each). Germline CDR1 is MNHEY and CDR2 is SMNVEV (reference sequence). Trimming took off 1 base at V and 2 bases at J, with 15 bases between the two ends. The CDR3 totals 16 residues. This CDR3 reads CASSLFPGPSAYEQYF. For the CDR3, the DNA is TGTGCCAGCAGTTTATTCCCGGGGCCAAGCGCCTACGAGCAGTACTTC.

This clone was picked up a small number of times. The CDR3 is CATRIQQKKKLALYEQYF. DNA for the CDR3: TGTGCCACCCGTATACAGCAAAAGAAAAAACTAGCACTTTACGAGCAGTACTTC. The genes are TRBV21-1 and TRBJ2-7; the table assigns TRBD2, which was not confirmed against the DNA. TRBV21-1 is listed as a pseudogene. The CDR3 has 18 residues.

V usage is TRBV19 and J usage is TRBJ2-7, with D hard to call. The CDR3 is 13 amino acids. In germline, CDR1 is LNHDA, CDR2 SQIVND (reference sequence). Between the trimmed V and J ends, which lost 3 bases and 2 bases, there was a span of 8 bases. The CDR3 here is CASSIYPTYEQYF. The CDR3 nucleotides read TGTGCCAGTAGTATCTACCCAACCTACGAGCAGTACTTC.

This rearrangement joins TRBV9 to TRBJ1-1; D might be TRBD1 (5 bases). Germline CDR1 SGDLS, CDR2 YYNGEE. V was trimmed by 0 bases and J by 3 bases, leaving 12 bases between them. The CDR3 extends over 15 amino acids. The CDR3 DNA reads as TGTGCCAGCAGCGTAGCTCTGGAGGGACACACTGAAGCTTTCTTT. This sequence encodes CASSVALEGHTEAFF.

V gene TRBV29-1 combines with J gene TRBJ1-2; maybe TRBD1 (6 bases). The CDR3 totals 14 residues. The V end lost 3 bases, the J end lost 7 bases, and 18 bases lay between the germline ends. The germline CDR1 and CDR2 sequences are SQVTM and ANQGSEA. In DNA form, the CDR3 reads TGCAGCGTTGACCTACAGGGCGCTTTCGGTGGCTACACCTTC. Protein product: CSVDLQGAFGGYTF.

A note on this clone: The same CDR3 also results from other DNA sequences found in this sample. The chain recombines TRBV6-1 with TRBJ2-7; 13 bases agree with TRBD2. CDR1 is MNHNS, CDR2 SASEGT, per germline. The trim removed 3 bases at V and 7 bases at J, leaving 0 bases unmatched. The length of the CDR3 is 13 residues. The CDR3 DNA follows: TGTGCCAGCAGTGAGGGACTAGCGGGGGAGCAGTACTTC. Its protein product is CASSEGLAGEQYF.

A note on this clone: The identical CDR3 is also encoded by other nucleotide sequences in the sample. The chain uses TRBV27 and TRBJ2-1; D is ambiguous. V lost 7 bases, J lost 0 bases, and 7 bases lay in between. Per the germline V gene, CDR1 is MNHEY and CDR2 is SMNVEV (reference sequence). This CDR3 contains 13 residues. The CDR3 loop reads CASTTGSYNEQFF. CDR3 nucleotides: TGTGCCAGCACCACCGGCTCCTACAATGAGCAGTTCTTC.

The chain joins TRBV29-1 to TRBJ2-6; D is tentatively TRBD1 or TRBD2 (5 bases each). V shed 4 bases and J shed 3 bases, with 10 bases lying between them. From germline, CDR1 is SQVTM and CDR2 ANQGSEA. The CDR3 totals 14 residues. CDR3 sequence (DNA): TGCAGCGTTGGAGTGGGGGATGGGGCCAACGTCCTGACTTTC. It codes for CSVGVGDGANVLTF.

The CDR3 DNA follows: TGTGCCAGCAGCTTAGGGAGCGGCACGAACGAGCAGTACTTC. Translating gives CASSLGSGTNEQYF. The chain recombines TRBV7-6 with TRBJ2-7; possible D gene TRBD2, 5 bases. CDR1 is SGHVS, CDR2 FNYEAQ, per germline. This CDR3 has 14 amino acids. V was shortened by 1 base and J by 5 bases, with 12 bases between the two germline ends.

V and J are TRBV13 and TRBJ2-1; D is tentatively TRBD1 or TRBD2 (5 bases each). The CDR3 totals 14 residues. Germline CDR1 reads PRHDT; CDR2 reads FYEKMQ (reference sequence). The V end lost 5 bases, the J end lost 9 bases, and 17 bases lay between the germline ends. The CDR3 DNA is TGTGCCAGCAGCCAGGGACGCCCCCCGCGTGAGCAGTTCTTC. Encoded protein: CASSQGRPPREQFF.

The chain carries TRBV9 and TRBJ2-1; D is ambiguous. The CDR3 consists of 10 residues. The ends were cut back, 4 bases at V and 6 bases at J, with 2 bases in the middle. Germline loops: CDR1 SGDLS, CDR2 YYNGEE. The DNA for the CDR3 is TGTGCCAGCAGCACCAATGAGCAGTTCTTC. Translation gives CASSTNEQFF.

V and J are TRBV27 and TRBJ2-7; no clear D. The germline V gene encodes CDR1 MNHEY and CDR2 SMNVEV (reference sequence). This CDR3 comprises 13 residues. V lost 6 bases to trimming and J lost 2 bases, with 11 bases between them. In nucleotides, the CDR3 is TGTGCCAGCAGGGGTACAAATCCCTACGAGCAGTACTTC. Translation: CASRGTNPYEQYF.

The V and J genes are TRBV11-2 and TRBJ1-4; D is possibly TRBD1 (6 bases). The CDR3 spans 14 residues. Trimming pared 5 bases from V and 5 bases from J, leaving 12 bases between. CDR1 is SGHAT and CDR2 is FQNNGV in the germline V gene. The CDR3 DNA is TGTGCCAGCAGCAGTGGACAGAGCAATGAAAAACTGTTTTTT. Protein product: CASSSGQSNEKLFF.

This rearrangement joins TRBV11-2 to TRBJ2-3; D possibly corresponds to TRBD2 (6 bases). V was cut by 0 bases and J by 2 bases, with 9 bases left in between. CDR1 is SGHAT and CDR2 is FQNNGV in the germline V gene. This CDR3 comprises 15 residues. The CDR3 region is CASSLEWDFTDTQYF. The CDR3 DNA is TGTGCCAGCAGCTTAGAATGGGACTTCACAGATACGCAGTATTTT.